A selection of T cell receptor beta chains follows, all from one sample in a study of control samples from healthy donors and cancer patients. Data came from immunoSEQ multiplex PCR; TCRdb stores just in-frame clones and leaves some out. The data contain 85,000 to 110,000 clones, around 89% of them singletons. The sample was PBMCs. The receptors were gathered from a man in his 60s with lung cancer. Both conserved end residues are part of each CDR3. The order of the fields is clone size, J gene, D gene, V gene, CDR3 protein, CDR3 DNA. The D gene is left open where the match is weak. The listing skips clone size in some rows; elsewhere it reads once, few, many or a size class.

clone size: -; J gene: TRBJ2-3; D gene: TRBD1; V gene: TRBV12-5; CDR3 protein: CASGFLPLWVKTGEKGDTQYF; CDR3 DNA: TGTGCTAGTGGTTTTCTGCCTCTATGGGTGAAGACAGGGGAAAAAGGAGATACGCAGTATTTT
clone size: -; J gene: TRBJ2-3; D gene: -; V gene: TRBV29-1; CDR3 protein: CSVEDLGRDLDTQYF; CDR3 DNA: TGCAGCGTTGAAGATCTAGGCAGGGATTTAGATACGCAGTATTTT
clone size: -; J gene: TRBJ1-1; D gene: -; V gene: TRBV25-1; CDR3 protein: CASKGTNTEAFF; CDR3 DNA: TGTGCCAGCAAGGGAACGAACACTGAAGCTTTCTTT
clone size: -; J gene: TRBJ2-3; D gene: TRBD2; V gene: TRBV3-1/TRBV3-2; CDR3 protein: CASSQTSGGAGTQYF; CDR3 DNA: TGTGCCAGCAGCCAGACTAGCGGGGGGGCCGGGACGCAGTATTTT
clone size: once; J gene: TRBJ2-2; D gene: -; V gene: TRBV5-4; CDR3 protein: CASNKDSGGNTGELFF; CDR3 DNA: TGTGCCAGCAATAAAGATTCGGGCGGGAACACCGGGGAGCTGTTTTTT
clone size: few; J gene: TRBJ2-6; D gene: -; V gene: TRBV7-3; CDR3 protein: CASSEGNSRAGANVLTF; CDR3 DNA: TGTGCCAGCAGCGAAGGAAATTCGCGGGCTGGGGCCAACGTCCTGACTTTC
clone size: -; J gene: TRBJ1-1; D gene: -; V gene: TRBV11-3; CDR3 protein: CASSQGVGYTEAFF; CDR3 DNA: TGTGCCAGCAGCCAAGGGGTTGGGTACACTGAAGCTTTCTTT
clone size: -; J gene: TRBJ2-5; D gene: TRBD2; V gene: TRBV18; CDR3 protein: CASSAGGLIGTQYF; CDR3 DNA: TGTGCCAGCTCAGCGGGGGGCCTCATAGGGACCCAGTACTTC
clone size: once; J gene: TRBJ2-3; D gene: -; V gene: TRBV5-3; CDR3 protein: CARSFIEAGCTDTQYF; CDR3 DNA: TGTGCCAGAAGCTTCATCGAGGCGGGGTGCACAGATACGCAGTATTTT
clone size: -; J gene: TRBJ1-1; D gene: -; V gene: TRBV30; CDR3 protein: CAWDRSTEAFF; CDR3 DNA: TGTGCCTGGGACCGCTCCACTGAAGCTTTCTTT
clone size: once; J gene: TRBJ2-7; D gene: -; V gene: TRBV7-2; CDR3 protein: CASSLRGVRRESYEQYF; CDR3 DNA: TGTGCCAGCAGCTTACGGGGTGTTAGACGAGAGTCCTACGAGCAGTACTTC
clone size: -; J gene: TRBJ2-1; D gene: TRBD2; V gene: TRBV5-1; CDR3 protein: CASSLIAGAYNEQFF; CDR3 DNA: TGCGCCAGCAGCTTGATAGCGGGGGCCTACAATGAGCAGTTCTTC
clone size: -; J gene: TRBJ2-1; D gene: TRBD1; V gene: TRBV18; CDR3 protein: CASSLNTGGDEQFF; CDR3 DNA: TGTGCCAGCTCCCTAAATACAGGGGGCGATGAGCAGTTCTTC
clone size: few; J gene: TRBJ1-2; D gene: -; V gene: TRBV6-5; CDR3 protein: CASSHDDGKDYGYTF; CDR3 DNA: TGTGCCAGCAGTCATGATGACGGCAAAGACTATGGCTACACCTTC